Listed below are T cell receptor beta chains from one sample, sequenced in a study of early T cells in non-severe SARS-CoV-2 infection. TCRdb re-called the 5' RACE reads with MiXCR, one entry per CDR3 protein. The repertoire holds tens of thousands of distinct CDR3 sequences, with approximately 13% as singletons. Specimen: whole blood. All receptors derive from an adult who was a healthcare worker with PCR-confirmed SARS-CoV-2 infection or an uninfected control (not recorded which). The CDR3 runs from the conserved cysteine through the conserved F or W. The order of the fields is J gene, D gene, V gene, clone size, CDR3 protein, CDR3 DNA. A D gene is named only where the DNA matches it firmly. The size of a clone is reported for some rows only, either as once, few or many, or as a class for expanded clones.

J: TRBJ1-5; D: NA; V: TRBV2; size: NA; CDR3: CASSVDSNQPQHF; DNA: TGTGCCAGCAGTGTTGATAGCAATCAGCCCCAGCATTTT
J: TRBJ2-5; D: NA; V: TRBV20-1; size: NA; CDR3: CSAIGLNQETQYF; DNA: TGCAGTGCTATTGGCCTGAATCAAGAGACCCAGTACTTC
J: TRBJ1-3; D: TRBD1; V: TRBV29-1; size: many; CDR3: CSVGLQGGNTIYF; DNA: TGCAGCGTTGGGTTACAGGGGGGAAACACCATATATTTT
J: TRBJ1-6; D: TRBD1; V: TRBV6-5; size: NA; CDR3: CASSSQDRVNSPLHF; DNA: TGTGCCAGCAGTTCACAGGACAGGGTGAATTCACCCCTCCACTTT
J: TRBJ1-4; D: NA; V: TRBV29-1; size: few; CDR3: CSVRDSTNEKLFF; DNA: TGCAGCGTTCGGGACTCAACTAATGAAAAACTGTTTTTT
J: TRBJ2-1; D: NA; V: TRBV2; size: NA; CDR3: CASFRTGVAEQFF; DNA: TGTGCCAGCTTCCGCACGGGGGTAGCTGAGCAGTTCTTC
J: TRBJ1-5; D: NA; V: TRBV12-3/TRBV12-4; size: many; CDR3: CASGFLGSNQPQHF; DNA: TGTGCCAGCGGATTTCTAGGGAGCAATCAGCCCCAGCATTTT
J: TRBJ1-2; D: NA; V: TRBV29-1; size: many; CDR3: CSVLRTNGYTF; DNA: TGCAGCGTCTTGCGAACCAACGGCTACACCTTC
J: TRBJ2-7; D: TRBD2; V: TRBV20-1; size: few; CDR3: CSARLREGARDEQYF; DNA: TGCAGTGCTAGGCTCCGGGAGGGTGCTCGGGACGAGCAGTACTTC
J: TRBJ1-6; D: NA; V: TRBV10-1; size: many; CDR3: CASSARENSPLHF; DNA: TGCGCCAGCAGTGCCAGGGAAAATTCACCCCTCCACTTT
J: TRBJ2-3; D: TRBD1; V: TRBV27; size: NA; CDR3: CASSMFDRGHADTQYF; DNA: TGTGCCAGCAGTATGTTCGACAGGGGGCACGCAGATACGCAGTATTTT
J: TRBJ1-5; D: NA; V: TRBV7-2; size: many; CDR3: CASSAGGVGNQPQHF; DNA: TGTGCCAGCAGCGCCGGGGGGGTCGGCAATCAGCCCCAGCATTTT
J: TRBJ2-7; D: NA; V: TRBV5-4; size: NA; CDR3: CASSLDSDKYEQYF; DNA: TGTGCCAGCAGCTTGGACTCGGACAAATACGAGCAGTACTTC
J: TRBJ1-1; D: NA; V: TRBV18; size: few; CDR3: CASSPLGGAYRVTTEAFF; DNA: TGTGCCAGCTCACCGCTTGGGGGCGCTTACCGTGTGACCACTGAAGCTTTCTTT
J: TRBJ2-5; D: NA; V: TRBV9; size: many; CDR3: CASSVGRGLQETQYF; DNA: TGTGCCAGCAGCGTAGGACGGGGCTTGCAAGAGACCCAGTACTTC
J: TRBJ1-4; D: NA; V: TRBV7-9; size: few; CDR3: CASSRRDPERKLFF; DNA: TGTGCCAGCAGCCGAAGGGACCCCGAAAGGAAACTGTTTTTT
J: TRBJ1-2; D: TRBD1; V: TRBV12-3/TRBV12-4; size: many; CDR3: CASRGQGAGYGYTF; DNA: TGTGCCAGCAGGGGACAGGGGGCAGGCTATGGCTACACCTTC
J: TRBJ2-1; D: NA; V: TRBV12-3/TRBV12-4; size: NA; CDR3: CASSPRDSGYNEQFF; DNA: TGTGCCAGCAGTCCGCGGGACAGCGGTTACAATGAGCAGTTCTTC
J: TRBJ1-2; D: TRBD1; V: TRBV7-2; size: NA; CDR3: CASSSPDRTNYGYTF; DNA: TGTGCCAGCAGCTCCCCGGACAGGACAAACTATGGCTACACCTTC
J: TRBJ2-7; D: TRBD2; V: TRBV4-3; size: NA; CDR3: CASSQTRTSGTSYEQYF; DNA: TGCGCCAGCAGCCAGACTAGGACTAGCGGGACTTCCTACGAGCAGTACTTC
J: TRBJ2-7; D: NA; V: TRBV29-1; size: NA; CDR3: CSVVAAGEQYF; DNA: TGCAGCGTTGTGGCAGCGGGCGAGCAGTACTTC
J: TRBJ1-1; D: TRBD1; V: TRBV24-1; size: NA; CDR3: CATSNQGATEAFF; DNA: TGTGCCACCAGTAATCAGGGGGCCACTGAAGCTTTCTTT
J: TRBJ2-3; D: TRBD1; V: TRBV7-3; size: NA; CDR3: CASSLQGASSDTQYF; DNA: TGTGCCAGCAGCTTACAGGGGGCGAGCTCAGATACGCAGTATTTT
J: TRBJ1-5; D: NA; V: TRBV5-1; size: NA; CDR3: CASSLAGAGAQPQHF; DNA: TGCGCCAGCAGCTTGGCCGGGGCAGGGGCCCAGCCCCAGCATTTT
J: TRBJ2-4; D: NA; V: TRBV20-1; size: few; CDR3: CSARPGGIAKNIQYF; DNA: TGCAGTGCTAGACCAGGGGGGATAGCCAAAAACATTCAGTACTTC
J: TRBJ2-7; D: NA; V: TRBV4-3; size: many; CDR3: CASSQEGGSSYEQYF; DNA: TGCGCCAGCAGCCAAGAAGGGGGGAGCTCCTACGAGCAGTACTTC
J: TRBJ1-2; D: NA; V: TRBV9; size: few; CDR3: CASSFEDRPLTGYTF; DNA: TGTGCCAGCAGCTTCGAAGACAGGCCCTTGACCGGCTACACCTTC
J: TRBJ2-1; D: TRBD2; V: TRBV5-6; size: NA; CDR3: CASSVPGLDKNEQFF; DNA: TGTGCCAGCAGCGTACCGGGACTAGACAAAAATGAGCAGTTCTTC
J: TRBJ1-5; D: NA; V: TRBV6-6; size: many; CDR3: CASSYDDQPQHF; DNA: TGTGCCAGCAGTTATGACGATCAGCCCCAGCATTTT
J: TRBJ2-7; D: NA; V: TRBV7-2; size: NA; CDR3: CASSPGSLSSYEQYF; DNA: TGTGCCAGCAGCCCCGGCAGCCTGAGCTCCTACGAGCAGTACTTC
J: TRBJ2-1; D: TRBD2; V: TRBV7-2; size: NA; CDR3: CASSSGLAGWNEQFF; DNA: TGTGCCAGCAGCTCCGGACTAGCGGGCTGGAATGAGCAGTTCTTC
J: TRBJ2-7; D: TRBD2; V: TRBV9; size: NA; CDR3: CASSDGTSGLYEQYF; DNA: TGTGCCAGCAGCGACGGGACTAGCGGGCTCTACGAGCAGTACTTC
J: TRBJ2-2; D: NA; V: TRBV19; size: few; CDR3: CASSIGLRGELFF; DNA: TGTGCCAGTAGTATCGGCCTCCGAGGGGAGCTGTTTTTT
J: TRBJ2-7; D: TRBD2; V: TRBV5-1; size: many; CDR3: CASSLVLAGGEQYF; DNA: TGCGCCAGCAGCTTGGTTTTAGCGGGAGGCGAGCAGTACTTC
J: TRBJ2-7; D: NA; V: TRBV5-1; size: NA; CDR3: CASSPGQRYEQYF; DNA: TGCGCCAGCAGCCCCGGACAGCGCTACGAGCAGTACTTC
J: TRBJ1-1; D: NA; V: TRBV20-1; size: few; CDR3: CSARSGTLNTEAFF; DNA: TGCAGTGCCCGAAGCGGAACTCTGAACACTGAAGCTTTCTTT
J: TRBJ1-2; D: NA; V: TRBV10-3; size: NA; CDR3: CAISEPPSTDDYGYTF; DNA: TGTGCCATCAGTGAGCCCCCCTCGACAGACGACTATGGCTACACCTTC
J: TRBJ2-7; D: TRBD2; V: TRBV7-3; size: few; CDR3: CASSLTASGRSYEQYF; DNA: TGTGCCAGCAGCTTAACGGCTAGCGGGAGGTCCTACGAGCAGTACTTC
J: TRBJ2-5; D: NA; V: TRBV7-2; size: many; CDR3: CASSLMGELETQYF; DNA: TGTGCCAGCAGCTTAATGGGGGAGCTAGAGACCCAGTACTTC
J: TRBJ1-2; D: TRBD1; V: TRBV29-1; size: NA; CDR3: CSVTGGDYGYTF; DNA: TGCAGCGTAACAGGGGGAGACTATGGCTACACCTTC
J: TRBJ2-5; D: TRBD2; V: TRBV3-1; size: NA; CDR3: CASSQVVLAGGGKETQYF; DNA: TGTGCCAGCAGCCAAGTTGTGCTAGCGGGAGGCGGCAAAGAGACCCAGTACTTC
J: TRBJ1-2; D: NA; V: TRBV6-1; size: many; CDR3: CASTLSRHYGYTF; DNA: TGTGCCAGCACGTTGTCCCGGCACTATGGCTACACCTTC